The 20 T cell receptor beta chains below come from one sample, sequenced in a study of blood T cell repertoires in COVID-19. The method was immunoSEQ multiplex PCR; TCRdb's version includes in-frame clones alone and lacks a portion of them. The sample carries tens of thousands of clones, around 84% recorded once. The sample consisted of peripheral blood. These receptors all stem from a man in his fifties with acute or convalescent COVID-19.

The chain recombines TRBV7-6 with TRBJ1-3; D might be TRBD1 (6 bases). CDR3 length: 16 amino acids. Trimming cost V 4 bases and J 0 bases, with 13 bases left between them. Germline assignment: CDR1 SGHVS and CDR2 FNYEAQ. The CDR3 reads CASSSGRQVSGNTIYF. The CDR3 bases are TGTGCCAGCAGCTCGGGCCGACAGGTCTCTGGAAACACCATATATTTT.

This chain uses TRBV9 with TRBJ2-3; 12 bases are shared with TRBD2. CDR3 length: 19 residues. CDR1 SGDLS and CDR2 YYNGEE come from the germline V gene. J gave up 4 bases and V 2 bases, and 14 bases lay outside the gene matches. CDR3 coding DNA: TGTGCCAGCAGCGTGCCCTTACGACTAGCGGGAGACCCCGCAGATACGCAGTATTTT. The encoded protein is CASSVPLRLAGDPADTQYF.

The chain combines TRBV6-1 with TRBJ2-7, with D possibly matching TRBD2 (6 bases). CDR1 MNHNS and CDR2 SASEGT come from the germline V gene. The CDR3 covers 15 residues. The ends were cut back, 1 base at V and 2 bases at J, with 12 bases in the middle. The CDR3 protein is CASSEGGGAPYEQYF. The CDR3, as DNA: TGTGCCAGCAGTGAAGGGGGCGGGGCCCCCTACGAGCAGTACTTC.

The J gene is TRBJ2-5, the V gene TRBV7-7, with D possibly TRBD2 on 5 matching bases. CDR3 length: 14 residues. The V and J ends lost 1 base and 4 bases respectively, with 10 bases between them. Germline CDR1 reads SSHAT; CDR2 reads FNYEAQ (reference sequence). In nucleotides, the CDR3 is TGTGCCAGCAGCTTAGGAGCCGGGATAGAGACCCAGTACTTC. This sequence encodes CASSLGAGIETQYF.

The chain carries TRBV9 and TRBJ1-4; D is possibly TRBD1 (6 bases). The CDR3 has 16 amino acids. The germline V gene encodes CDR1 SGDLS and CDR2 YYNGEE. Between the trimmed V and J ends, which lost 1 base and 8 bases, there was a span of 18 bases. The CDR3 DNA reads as TGTGCCAGCAGCGTACACGAACAGGGTTCAAGAGAAAAACTGTTTTTT. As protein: CASSVHEQGSREKLFF.

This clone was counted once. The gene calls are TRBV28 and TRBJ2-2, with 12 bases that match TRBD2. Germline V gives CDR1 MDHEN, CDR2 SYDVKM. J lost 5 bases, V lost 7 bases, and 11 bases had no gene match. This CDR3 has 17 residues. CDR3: CASIDFLLAGGTGELFF. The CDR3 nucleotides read TGTGCCAGCATCGATTTCTTACTAGCGGGAGGTACCGGGGAGCTGTTTTTT. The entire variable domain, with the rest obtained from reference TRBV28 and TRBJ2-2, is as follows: DVKVTQSSRYLVKRTGEKVFLECVQDMDHENMFWYRQDPGLGLRLIYFSYDVKMKEKGDIPEGYSVSREKKERFSLILESASTNQTSMYLCASIDFLLAGGTGELFFGEGSRLTVL.

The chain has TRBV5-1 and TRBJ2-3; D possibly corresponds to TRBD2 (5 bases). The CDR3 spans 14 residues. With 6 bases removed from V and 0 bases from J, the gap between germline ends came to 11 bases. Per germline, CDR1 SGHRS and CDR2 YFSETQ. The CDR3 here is CASTERSSTDTQYF. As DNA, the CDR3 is TGCGCCAGCACAGAGCGGAGCAGCACAGATACGCAGTATTTT. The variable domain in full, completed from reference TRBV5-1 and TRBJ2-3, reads KAGVTQTPRYLIKTRGQQVTLSCSPISGHRSVSWYQQTPGQGLQFLFEYFSETQRNKGNFPGRFSGRQFSNSRSEMNVSTLELGDSALYLCASTERSSTDTQYFGPGTRLTVL.

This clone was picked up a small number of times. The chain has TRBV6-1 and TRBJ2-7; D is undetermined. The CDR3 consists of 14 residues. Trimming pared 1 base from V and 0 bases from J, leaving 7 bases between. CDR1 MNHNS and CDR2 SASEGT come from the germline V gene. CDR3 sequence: CASSEVRSSYEQYF. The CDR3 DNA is TGTGCCAGCAGTGAAGTCAGAAGCTCCTACGAGCAGTACTTC.

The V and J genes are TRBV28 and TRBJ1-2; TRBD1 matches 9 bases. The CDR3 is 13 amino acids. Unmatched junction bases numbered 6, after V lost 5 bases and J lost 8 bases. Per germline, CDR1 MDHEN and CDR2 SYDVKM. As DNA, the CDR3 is TGTGCCAGCAGTCCGGACAGGGGTGGCGGCTACACCTTC. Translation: CASSPDRGGGYTF.

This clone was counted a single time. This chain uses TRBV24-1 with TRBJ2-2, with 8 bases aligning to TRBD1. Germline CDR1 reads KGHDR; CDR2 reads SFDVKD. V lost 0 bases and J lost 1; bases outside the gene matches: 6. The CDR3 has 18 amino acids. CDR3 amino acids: CATSDLGDRKKNTGELFF. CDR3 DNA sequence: TGTGCCACCAGTGATTTGGGGGACAGGAAAAAGAACACCGGGGAGCTGTTTTTT.

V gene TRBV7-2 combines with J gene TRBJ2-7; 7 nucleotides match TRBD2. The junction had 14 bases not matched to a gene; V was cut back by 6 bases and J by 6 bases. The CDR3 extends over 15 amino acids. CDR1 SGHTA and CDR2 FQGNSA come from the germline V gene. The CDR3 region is CASSGREGRLTEQYF. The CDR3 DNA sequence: TGTGCCAGCAGTGGGAGGGAGGGGAGGTTGACCGAGCAGTACTTC.

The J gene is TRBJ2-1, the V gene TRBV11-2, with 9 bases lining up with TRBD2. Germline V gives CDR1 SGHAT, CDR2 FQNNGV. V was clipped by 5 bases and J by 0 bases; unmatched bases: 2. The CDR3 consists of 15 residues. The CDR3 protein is CASSHSGSSYNEQFF. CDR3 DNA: TGTGCCAGCAGCCATAGCGGGAGCTCCTACAATGAGCAGTTCTTC.

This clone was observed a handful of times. The CDR3 DNA is TGTGCCAGCAGCTTAGCGTACAGGGAAGAGCAGTTCTTC. This encodes CASSLAYREEQFF. The chain links TRBV11-2 to TRBJ2-1, with D possibly being TRBD1 (6 bases). Germline CDR1 is SGHAT and CDR2 is FQNNGV. The CDR3 is made up of 13 amino acids. The V end was cut by 1 base, the J end by 10 bases, with 11 bases between.

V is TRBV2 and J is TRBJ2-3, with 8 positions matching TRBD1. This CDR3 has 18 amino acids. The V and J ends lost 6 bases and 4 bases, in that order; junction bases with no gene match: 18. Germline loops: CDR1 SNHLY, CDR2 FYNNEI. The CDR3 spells CASRDPLDRARSSDTQYF. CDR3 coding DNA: TGTGCCAGCAGGGACCCCCTGGACAGGGCCAGGTCTTCAGATACGCAGTATTTT.

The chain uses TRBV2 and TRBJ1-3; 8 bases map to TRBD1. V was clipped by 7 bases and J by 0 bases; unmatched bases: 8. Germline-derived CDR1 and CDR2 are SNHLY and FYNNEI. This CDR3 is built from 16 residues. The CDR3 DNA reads TGTGCCAGCACCCGAGGGGGACAGGCCTCTGGAAACACCATATATTTT. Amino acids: CASTRGGQASGNTIYF.

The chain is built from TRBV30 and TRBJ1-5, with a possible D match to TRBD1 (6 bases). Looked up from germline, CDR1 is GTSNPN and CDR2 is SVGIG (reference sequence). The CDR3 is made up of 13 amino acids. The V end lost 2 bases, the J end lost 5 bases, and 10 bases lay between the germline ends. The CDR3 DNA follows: TGTGCCTGGAGTCCGAGGACAGATCAGCCCCAGCATTTT. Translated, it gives CAWSPRTDQPQHF.

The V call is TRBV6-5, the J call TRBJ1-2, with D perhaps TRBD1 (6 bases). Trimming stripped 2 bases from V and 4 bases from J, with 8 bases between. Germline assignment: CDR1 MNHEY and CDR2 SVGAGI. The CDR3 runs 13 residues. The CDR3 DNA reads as TGTGCCAGCAGTTACGGGGGCGGCTATGGCTACACCTTC. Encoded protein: CASSYGGGYGYTF.

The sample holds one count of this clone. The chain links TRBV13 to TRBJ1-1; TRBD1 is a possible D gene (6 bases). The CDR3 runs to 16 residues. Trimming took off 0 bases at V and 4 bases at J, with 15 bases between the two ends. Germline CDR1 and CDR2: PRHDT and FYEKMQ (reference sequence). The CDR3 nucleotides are TGTGCCAGCAGCTTAGGACTCAGGGGCGGGGGCACTGAAGCTTTCTTT. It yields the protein CASSLGLRGGGTEAFF.

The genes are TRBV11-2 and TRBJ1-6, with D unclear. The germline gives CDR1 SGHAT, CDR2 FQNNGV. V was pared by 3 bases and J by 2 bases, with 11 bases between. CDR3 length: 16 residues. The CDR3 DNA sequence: TGTGCCAGCAGCTTGGGCAGTAATCCCTATAATTCACCCCTCCACTTT. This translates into CASSLGSNPYNSPLHF.

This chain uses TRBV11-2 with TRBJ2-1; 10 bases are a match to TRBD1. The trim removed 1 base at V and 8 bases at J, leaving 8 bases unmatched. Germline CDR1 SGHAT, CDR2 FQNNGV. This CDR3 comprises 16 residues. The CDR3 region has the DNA TGTGCCAGCAGCTTAGGGCCCTGGGACAGGGGTGATGAGCAGTTCTTC. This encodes CASSLGPWDRGDEQFF.